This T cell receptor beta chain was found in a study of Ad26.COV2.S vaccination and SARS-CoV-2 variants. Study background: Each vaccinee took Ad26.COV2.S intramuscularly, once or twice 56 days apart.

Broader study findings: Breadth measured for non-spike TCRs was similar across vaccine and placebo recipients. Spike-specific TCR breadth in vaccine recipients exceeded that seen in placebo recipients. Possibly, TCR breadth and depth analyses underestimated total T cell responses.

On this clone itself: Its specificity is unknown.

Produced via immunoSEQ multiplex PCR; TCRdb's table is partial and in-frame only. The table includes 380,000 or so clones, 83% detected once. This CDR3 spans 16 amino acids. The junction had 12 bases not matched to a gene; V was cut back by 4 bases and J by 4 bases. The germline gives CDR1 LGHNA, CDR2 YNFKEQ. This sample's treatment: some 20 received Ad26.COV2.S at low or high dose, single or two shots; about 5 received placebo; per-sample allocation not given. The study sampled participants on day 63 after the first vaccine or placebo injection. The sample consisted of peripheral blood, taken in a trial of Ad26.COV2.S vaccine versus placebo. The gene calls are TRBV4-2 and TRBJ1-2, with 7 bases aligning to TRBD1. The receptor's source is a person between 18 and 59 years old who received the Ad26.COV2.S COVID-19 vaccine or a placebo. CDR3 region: CASSRTLRQGTYGYTF. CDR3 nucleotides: TGTGCCAGCAGCCGAACTTTAAGACAGGGAACCTATGGCTACACCTTC.